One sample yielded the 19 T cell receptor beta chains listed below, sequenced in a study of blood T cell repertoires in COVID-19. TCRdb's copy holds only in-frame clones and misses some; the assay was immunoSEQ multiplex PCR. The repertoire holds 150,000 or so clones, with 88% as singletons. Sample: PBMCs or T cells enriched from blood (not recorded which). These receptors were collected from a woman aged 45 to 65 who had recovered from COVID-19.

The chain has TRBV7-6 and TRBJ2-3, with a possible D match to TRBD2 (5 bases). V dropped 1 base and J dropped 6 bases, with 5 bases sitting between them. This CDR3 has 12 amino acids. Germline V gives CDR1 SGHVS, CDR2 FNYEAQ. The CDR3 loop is CASSLGEDTQYF. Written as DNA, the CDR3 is TGTGCCAGCAGCTTAGGGGAGGATACGCAGTATTTT.

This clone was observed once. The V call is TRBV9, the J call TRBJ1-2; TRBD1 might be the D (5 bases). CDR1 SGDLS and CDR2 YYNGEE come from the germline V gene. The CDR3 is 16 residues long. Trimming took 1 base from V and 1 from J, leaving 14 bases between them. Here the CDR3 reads CASSVLGVGGNYGYTF. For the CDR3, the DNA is TGTGCCAGCAGCGTATTAGGTGTGGGGGGTAACTATGGCTACACCTTC.

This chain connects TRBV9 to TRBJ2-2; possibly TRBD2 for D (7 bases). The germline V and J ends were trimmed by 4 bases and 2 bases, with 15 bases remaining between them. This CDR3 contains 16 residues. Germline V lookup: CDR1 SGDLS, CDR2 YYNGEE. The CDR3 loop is CASSRRGASNTGELFF. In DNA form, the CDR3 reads TGTGCCAGCAGCCGACGGGGGGCGTCAAACACCGGGGAGCTGTTTTTT.

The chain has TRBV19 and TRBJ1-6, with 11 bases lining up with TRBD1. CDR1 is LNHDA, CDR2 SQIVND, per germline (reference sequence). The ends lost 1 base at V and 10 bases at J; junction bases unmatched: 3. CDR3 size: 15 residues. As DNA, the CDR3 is TGTGCCAGTAGTATAGGGGGGGACAGGGGGTCACCCCTCCACTTT. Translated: CASSIGGDRGSPLHF.

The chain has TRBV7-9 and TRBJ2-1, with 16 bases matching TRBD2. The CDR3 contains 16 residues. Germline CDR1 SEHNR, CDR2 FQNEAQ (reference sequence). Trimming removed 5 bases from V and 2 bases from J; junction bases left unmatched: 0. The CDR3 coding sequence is TGTGCCAGCAGCGGGACTAGCGGGGGGGCCTACAATGAGCAGTTCTTC. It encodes CASSGTSGGAYNEQFF.

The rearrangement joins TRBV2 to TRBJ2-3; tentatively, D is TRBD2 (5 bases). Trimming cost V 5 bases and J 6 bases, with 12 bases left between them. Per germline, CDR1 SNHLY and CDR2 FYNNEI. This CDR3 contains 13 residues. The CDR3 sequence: CASSTFRRDTQYF. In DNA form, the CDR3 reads TGTGCCAGCAGTACCTTCAGGAGGGATACGCAGTATTTT.

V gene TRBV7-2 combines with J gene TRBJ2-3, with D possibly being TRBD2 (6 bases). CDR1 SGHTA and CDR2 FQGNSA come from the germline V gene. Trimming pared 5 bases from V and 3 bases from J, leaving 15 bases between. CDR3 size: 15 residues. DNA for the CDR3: TGTGCCAGCAGCCAGTTCCGGGGGAGGACAGATACGCAGTATTTT. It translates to CASSQFRGRTDTQYF.

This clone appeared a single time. The CDR3 coding sequence is TGTGCCAGCAGCTTAAACCGGGGAAGCACAGATACGCAGTATTTT. It specifies CASSLNRGSTDTQYF. V and J are TRBV7-9 and TRBJ2-3; D possibly corresponds to TRBD2 (5 bases). The CDR3 has 15 amino acids. Trimming removed 2 bases from V and 0 bases from J, with 9 bases in between. The germline V gene has CDR1 SEHNR and CDR2 FQNEAQ (reference sequence).

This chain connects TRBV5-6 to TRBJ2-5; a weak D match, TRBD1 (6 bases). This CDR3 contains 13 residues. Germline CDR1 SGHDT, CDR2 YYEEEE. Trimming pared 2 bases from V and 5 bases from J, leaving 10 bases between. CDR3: CASSFTQGETQYF. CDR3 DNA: TGTGCCAGCAGCTTTACGCAGGGGGAGACCCAGTACTTC. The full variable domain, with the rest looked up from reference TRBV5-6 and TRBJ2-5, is DAGVTQSPTHLIKTRGQQVTLRCSPKSGHDTVSWYQQALGQGPQFIFQYYEEEERQRGNFPDRFSGHQFPNYSSELNVNALLLGDSALYLCASSFTQGETQYFGPGTRLLVL.

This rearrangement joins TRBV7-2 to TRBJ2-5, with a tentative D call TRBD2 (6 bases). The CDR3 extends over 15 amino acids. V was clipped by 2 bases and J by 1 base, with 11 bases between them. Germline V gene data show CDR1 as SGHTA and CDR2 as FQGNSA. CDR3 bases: TGTGCCAGCAGCTTACACCGGGACTCCCAAGAGACCCAGTACTTC. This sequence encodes CASSLHRDSQETQYF.

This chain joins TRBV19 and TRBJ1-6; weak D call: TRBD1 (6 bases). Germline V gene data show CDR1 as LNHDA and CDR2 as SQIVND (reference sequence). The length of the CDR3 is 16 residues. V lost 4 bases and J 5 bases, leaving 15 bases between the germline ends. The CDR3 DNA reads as TGTGCCAGTAGTACCTCCGGGACAACTAATAATTCACCCCTCCACTTT. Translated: CASSTSGTTNNSPLHF.

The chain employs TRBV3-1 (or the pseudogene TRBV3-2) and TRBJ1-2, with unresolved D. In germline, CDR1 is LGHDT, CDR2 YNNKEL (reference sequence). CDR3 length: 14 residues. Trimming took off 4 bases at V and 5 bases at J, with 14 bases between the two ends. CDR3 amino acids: CASSLRETRYGYTF. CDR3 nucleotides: TGTGCCAGCAGCCTCCGGGAAACCCGATATGGCTACACCTTC.

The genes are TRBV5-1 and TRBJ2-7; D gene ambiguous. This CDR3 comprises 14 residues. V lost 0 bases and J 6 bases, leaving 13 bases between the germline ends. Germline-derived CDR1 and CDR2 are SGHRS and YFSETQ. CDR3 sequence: CASSLVSRGSEQYF. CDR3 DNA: TGCGCCAGCAGCTTGGTGTCCCGCGGATCCGAGCAGTACTTC.

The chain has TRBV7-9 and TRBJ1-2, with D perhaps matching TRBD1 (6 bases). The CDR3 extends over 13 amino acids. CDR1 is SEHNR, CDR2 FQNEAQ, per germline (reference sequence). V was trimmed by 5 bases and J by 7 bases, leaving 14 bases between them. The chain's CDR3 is CASSQGSGVGYTF. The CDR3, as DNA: TGTGCCAGCAGCCAGGGGTCAGGGGTTGGCTACACCTTC.

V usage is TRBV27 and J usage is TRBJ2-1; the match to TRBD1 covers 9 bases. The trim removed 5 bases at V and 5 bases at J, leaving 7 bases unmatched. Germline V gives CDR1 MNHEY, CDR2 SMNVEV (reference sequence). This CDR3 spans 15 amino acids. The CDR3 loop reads CASSDRDRVNNEQFF. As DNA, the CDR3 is TGTGCCAGCAGTGACCGGGACAGGGTCAACAATGAGCAGTTCTTC.

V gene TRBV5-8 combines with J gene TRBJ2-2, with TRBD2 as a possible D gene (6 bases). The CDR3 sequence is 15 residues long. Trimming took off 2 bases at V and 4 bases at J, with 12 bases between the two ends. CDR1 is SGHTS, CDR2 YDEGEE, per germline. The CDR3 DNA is TGTGCCAGCAGCTTCGGGGGTCCCGGCACCGGGGAGCTGTTTTTT. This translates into CASSFGGPGTGELFF.

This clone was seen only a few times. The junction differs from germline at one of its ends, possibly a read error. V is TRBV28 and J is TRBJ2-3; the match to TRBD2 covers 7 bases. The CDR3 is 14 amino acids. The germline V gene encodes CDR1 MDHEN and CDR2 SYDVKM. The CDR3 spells CASNSLAGTDTQYF. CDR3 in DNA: TGTGCTAGCAATAGTCTAGCGGGCACAGATACGCAGTATTTT.

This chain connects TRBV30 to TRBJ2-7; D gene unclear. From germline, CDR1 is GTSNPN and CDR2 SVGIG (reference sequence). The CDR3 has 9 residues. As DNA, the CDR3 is TGTGCCTGGAGTGTCTACTTGTCGGTC. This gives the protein CAWSVYLSV.

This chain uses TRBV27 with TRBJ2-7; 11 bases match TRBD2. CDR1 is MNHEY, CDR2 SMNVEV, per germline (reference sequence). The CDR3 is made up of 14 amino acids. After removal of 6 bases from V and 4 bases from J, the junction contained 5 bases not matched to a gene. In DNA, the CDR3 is TGTGCCAGCAGGAGACTAGCGGGGCGATACGAGCAGTACTTC. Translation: CASRRLAGRYEQYF.